The rows below give T cell receptor beta chains drawn from one sample of a study of blood T cell repertoires in COVID-19. Generated by immunoSEQ multiplex PCR, the TCRdb table keeps only in-frame clones and is missing some. The sample includes around 250,000 clones, about 82% of them seen just once. The source material was PBMCs or T cells enriched from blood (not recorded which). The origin of the receptors is a woman in her forties or fifties who had recovered from COVID-19. Each CDR3 is given with its conserved first and last residue. D genes are given only for firm matches. Clone size, where shown, is once, few, many, or a class for clones that have expanded.

>TRBJ1-5|TRBV7-8|.|.
TGTGCCAGCAGCCGAGGTCGAGGGTATAGCAATCAGCCCCAGCATTTT
CASSRGRGYSNQPQHF
>TRBJ2-7|TRBV5-8|TRBD1|.
TGTGCCAGCAGCTTGGAAGGGGACAGGGCTGCCTACGAGCAGTACTTC
CASSLEGDRAAYEQYF
>TRBJ2-7|TRBV27|TRBD2|.
TGTGCCAGCAGTACAAGCCCGGGACTAGTGTTGTACGAGCAGTACTTC
CASSTSPGLVLYEQYF
>TRBJ1-4|TRBV29-1|.|.
TGCAGCGTTTTGTTGACAGGCCCTTTTATTAATGAAAAACTGTTTTTT
CSVLLTGPFINEKLFF
>TRBJ1-5|TRBV3-1/TRBV3-2|.|.
TGTGCCAGCAGCGAGGGGTCCGGGGGAAATCAGCCCCAGCATTTT
CASSEGSGGNQPQHF
>TRBJ2-5|TRBV6-4|TRBD2|once
TGTGCCAGATGGGGGGGAGGGACCCAGTACTTC
CARWGGGTQYF
>TRBJ2-1|TRBV11-3|.|.
TGTGCCAGCAGCTCGGGACTCCATGAGCAGTTCTTC
CASSSGLHEQFF
>TRBJ2-7|TRBV19|TRBD1|.
TGTGCCAGTAGTATCGCAGCACAGGGGGCCTGGGAGCAGTACTTC
CASSIAAQGAWEQYF
>TRBJ2-6|TRBV24-1|TRBD1|.
TGTGCCACCAGTGGGGCAGGGGGCGACAACGTCCTGACTTTC
CATSGAGGDNVLTF
>TRBJ1-3|TRBV7-2|TRBD1|.
TGTGCCAGCAGCCTAACCGGGACAGGGTTGTCTGGAAACACCATATATTTT
CASSLTGTGLSGNTIYF
>TRBJ2-7|TRBV7-2|TRBD2|.
TGTGCCAGCAGCCCTGTAGCGACGGGAGGGCCCTACTTC
CASSPVATGGPYF
>TRBJ1-1|TRBV6-2/TRBV6-3|.|.
TGTGCCAGCAGTAGTCATTACAGGGTAGGGACTGAAGCTTTCTTT
CASSSHYRVGTEAFF
>TRBJ1-5|TRBV6-2/TRBV6-3|.|once
TGTGCCAGCAGACCTTTCGGAGATGGCAATCAGCCCCAGCATTTT
CASRPFGDGNQPQHF